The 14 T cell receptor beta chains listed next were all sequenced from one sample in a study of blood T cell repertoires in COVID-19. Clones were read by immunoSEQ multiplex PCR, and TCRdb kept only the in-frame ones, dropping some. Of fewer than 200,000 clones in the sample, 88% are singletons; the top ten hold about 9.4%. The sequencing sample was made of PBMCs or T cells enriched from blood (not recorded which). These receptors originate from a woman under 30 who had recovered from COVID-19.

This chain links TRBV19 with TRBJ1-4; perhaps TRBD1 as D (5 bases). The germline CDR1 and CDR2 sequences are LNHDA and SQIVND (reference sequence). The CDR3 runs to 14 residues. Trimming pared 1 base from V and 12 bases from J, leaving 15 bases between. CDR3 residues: CASSIALTAMELFF. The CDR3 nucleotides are TGTGCCAGTAGTATAGCCCTGACAGCCATGGAACTGTTTTTT. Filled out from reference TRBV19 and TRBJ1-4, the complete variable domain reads DGGITQSPKYLFRKEGQNVTLSCEQNLNHDAMYWYRQDPGQGLRLIYYSQIVNDFQKGDIAEGYSVSREKKESFPLTVTSAQKNPTAFYLCASSIALTAMELFFGSGTQLSVL.

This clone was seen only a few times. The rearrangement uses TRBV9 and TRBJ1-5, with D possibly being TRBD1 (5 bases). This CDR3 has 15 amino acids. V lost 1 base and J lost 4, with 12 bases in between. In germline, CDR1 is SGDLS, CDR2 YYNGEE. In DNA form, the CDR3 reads TGTGCCAGCAGCGTATCAGGACACCCAAATCAGCCCCAGCATTTT. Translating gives CASSVSGHPNQPQHF.

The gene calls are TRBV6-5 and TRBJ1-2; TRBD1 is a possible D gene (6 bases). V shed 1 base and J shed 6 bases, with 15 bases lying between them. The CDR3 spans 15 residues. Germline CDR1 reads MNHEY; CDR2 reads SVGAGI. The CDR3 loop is CASSYFSRDTNGYTF. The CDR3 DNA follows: TGTGCCAGCAGTTACTTCTCCCGGGACACCAATGGCTACACCTTC.

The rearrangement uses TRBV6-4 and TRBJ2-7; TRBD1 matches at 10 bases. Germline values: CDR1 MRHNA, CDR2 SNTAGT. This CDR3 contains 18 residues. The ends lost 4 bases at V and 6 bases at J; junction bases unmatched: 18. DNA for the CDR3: TGTGCCAGCAGTGGGCGGGACAGGGGCCCAACGAGTAAAGGCGAGCAGTACTTC. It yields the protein CASSGRDRGPTSKGEQYF.

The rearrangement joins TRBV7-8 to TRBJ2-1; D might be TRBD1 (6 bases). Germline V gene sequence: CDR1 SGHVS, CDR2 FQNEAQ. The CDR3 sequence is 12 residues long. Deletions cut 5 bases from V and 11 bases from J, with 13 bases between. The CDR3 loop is CASSQDRSKQFF. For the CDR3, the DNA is TGTGCCAGCAGCCAGGACAGAAGTAAGCAGTTCTTC.

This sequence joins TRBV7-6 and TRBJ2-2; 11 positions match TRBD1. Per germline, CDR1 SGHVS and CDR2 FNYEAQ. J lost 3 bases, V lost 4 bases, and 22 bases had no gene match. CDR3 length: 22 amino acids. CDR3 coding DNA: TGTGCCAGCAGCTCAACCTCCGGGACAGGGGGGCAGGGAGGAGTATACACCGGGGAGCTGTTTTTT. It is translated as CASSSTSGTGGQGGVYTGELFF.

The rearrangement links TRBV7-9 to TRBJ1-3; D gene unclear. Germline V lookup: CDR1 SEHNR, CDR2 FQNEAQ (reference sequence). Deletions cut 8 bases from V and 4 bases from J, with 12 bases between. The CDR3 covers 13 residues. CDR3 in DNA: TGTGCCAGCCGAGTGGGCACCGGAAACACCATATATTTT. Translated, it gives CASRVGTGNTIYF. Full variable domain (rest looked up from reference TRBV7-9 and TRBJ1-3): DTGVSQNPRHKITKRGQNVTFRCDPISEHNRLYWYRQTLGQGPEFLTYFQNEAQLEKSRLLSDRFSAERPKGSFSTLEIQRTEQGDSAMYLCASRVGTGNTIYFGEGSWLTVV.

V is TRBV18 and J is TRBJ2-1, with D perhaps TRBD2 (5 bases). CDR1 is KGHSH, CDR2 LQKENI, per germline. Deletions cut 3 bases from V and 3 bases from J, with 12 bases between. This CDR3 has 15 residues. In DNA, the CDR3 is TGTGCCAGCTCACCCGCAAGCGCGGGCTACAATGAGCAGTTCTTC. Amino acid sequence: CASSPASAGYNEQFF.

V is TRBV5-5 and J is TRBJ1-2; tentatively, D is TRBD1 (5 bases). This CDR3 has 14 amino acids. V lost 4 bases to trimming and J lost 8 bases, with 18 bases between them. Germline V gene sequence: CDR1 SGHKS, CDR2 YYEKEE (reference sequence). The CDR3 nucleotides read TGTGCCAGCAGCCCTGGGGGGGGTGAAGGCGGCTACACCTTC. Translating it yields CASSPGGGEGGYTF.

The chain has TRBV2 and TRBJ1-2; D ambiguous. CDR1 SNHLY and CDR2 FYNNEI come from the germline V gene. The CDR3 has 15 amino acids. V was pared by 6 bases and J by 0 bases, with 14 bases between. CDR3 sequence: CASRDGWRANYGYTF. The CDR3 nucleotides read TGTGCCAGCAGAGACGGTTGGAGGGCTAACTATGGCTACACCTTC.

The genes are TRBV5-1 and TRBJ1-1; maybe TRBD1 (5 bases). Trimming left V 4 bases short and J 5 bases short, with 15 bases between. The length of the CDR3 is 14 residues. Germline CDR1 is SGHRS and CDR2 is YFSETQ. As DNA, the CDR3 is TGCGCCAGCAGCCCCTGGGGGGATCGGACTGAAGCTTTCTTT. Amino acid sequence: CASSPWGDRTEAFF.

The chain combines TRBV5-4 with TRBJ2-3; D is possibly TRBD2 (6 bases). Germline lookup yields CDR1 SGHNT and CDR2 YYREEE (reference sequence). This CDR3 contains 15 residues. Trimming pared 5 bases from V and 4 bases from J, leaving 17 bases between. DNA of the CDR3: TGTGCCAGCAGGGACTCTGGCGGGAAGGCAGATACGCAGTATTTT. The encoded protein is CASRDSGGKADTQYF.

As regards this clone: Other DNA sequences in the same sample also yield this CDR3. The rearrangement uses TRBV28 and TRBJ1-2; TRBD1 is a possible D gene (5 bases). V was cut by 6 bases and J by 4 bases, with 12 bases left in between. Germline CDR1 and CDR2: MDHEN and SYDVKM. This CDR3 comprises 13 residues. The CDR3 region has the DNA TGTGCCAGCAGCCTTGACAGAGGCTATGGCTACACCTTC. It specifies CASSLDRGYGYTF.

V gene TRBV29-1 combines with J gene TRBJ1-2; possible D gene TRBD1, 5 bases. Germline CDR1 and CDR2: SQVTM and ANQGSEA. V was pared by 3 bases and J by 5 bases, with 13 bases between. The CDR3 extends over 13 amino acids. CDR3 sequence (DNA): TGCAGCGTTGATCCCCTCGACAGTTATGGCTACACCTTC. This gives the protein CSVDPLDSYGYTF.